This T cell receptor beta chain was identified during a study of cytomegalovirus exposure and HLA in healthy donors. Repertoires were generated with immunoSEQ multiplex PCR, while TCRdb's copy carries only in-frame clones and drops some. The data show 100,000 to 150,000 clones, roughly 87% seen once. It was the roughly 130-subject validation cohort, separate from the approximately 700-subject first cohort, to which the donors belonged. Concerning this clone: What it binds is not known.

Findings and limits, study-wide: Cytomegalovirus association was listed for around 170 TCR beta chains.

The V segment lost 0 bases and the J segment 6 bases; nucleotides outside the gene matches: 3. Germline V gives CDR1 KGHSH, CDR2 LQKENI. There are 14 residues in the CDR3. The chain is built from TRBV18 and TRBJ2-3; 7 nucleotides align to TRBD2. This receptor was taken from a woman younger than 30 in good health and CMV-seronegative. What was sequenced was PBMCs. The CDR3 loop reads CASSPPGTKDTQYF. Here the CDR3 DNA reads TGTGCCAGCTCACCACCCGGGACTAAGGATACGCAGTATTTT.